This TCR beta chain stems from a study of T cell repertoires in cytomegalovirus infection. Overall study context: CMV infection plus the matching HLA type was flagged by public TCR beta signatures.

General study results and limits: Carriers of CMV and the relevant HLA type were discriminated by public TCR beta frequency. HLA-C-restricted CMV-specific TCR beta clonotypes prevailed in the ex vivo response.

V lost 6 bases and J lost 2, with 17 bases in between. This CDR3 has 16 amino acids. Germline CDR1 MNHEY, CDR2 SVGEGT. One entry per CDR3 protein results from TCRdb running MiXCR on the reads. The table lists almost 500,000 distinct CDR3 sequences, around 10% of them singletons. To note about this clonotype: Its specificity is not known.

This chain connects TRBV6-2 or TRBV6-3 to TRBJ1-5, with a possible D match to TRBD1 (6 bases). Sequenced input: PBMCs. This TCR came from a human donor in good health (CMV status not recorded). Some clones in this sample may be carry-over from other donors' samples. The CDR3, as DNA: TGTGCCAGCAGACAATTAAGGGGGGTGCGCAATCAGCCCCAGCATTTT. Translating gives CASRQLRGVRNQPQHF.